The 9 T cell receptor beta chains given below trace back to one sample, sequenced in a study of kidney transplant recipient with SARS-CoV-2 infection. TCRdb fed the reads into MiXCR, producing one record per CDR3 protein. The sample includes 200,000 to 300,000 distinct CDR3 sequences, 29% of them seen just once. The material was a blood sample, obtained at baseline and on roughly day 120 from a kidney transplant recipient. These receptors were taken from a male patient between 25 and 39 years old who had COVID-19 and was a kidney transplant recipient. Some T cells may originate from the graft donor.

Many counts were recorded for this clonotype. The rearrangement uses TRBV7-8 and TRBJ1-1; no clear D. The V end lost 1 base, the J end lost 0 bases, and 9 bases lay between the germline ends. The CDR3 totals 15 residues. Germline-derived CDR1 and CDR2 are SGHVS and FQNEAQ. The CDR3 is CASSLGHLMNTEAFF. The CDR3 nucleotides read TGTGCCAGCAGCTTAGGACACCTCATGAACACTGAAGCTTTCTTT.

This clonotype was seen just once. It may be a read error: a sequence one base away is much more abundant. CDR3 sequence: CAGSSGGSGFSSYEQYV. The CDR3 DNA sequence: TGTGCCGGCAGCTCCGGCGGGTCGGGGTTCAGCTCCTACGAGCAGTACGTC. The chain uses TRBV7-3 and TRBJ2-7, with D possibly being TRBD2 (5 bases). The germline CDR1 and CDR2 sequences are SGHTA and FQGTGA. The CDR3 covers 17 residues.

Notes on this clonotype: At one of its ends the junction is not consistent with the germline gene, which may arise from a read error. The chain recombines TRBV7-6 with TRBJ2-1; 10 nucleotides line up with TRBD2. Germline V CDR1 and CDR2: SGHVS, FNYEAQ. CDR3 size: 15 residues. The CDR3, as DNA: TGTACCAGCAGCCTAACTAGCGGGGTAAACAATGAGCAGTTCTTC. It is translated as CTSSLTSGVNNEQFF.

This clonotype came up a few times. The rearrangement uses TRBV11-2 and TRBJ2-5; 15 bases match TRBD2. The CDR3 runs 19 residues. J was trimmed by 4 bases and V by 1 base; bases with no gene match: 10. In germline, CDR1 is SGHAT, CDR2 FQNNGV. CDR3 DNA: TGTGCCAGCAGCTTAGGGGGGACTAGCGGGAGGTCTTACAGAGAGACCCAGTACTTC. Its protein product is CASSLGGTSGRSYRETQYF.

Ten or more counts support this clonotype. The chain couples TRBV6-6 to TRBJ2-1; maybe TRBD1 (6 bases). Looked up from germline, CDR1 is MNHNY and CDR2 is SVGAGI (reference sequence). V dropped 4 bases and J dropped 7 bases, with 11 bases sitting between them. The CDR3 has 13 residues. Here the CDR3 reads CASSSNRENEQFF. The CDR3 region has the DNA TGTGCCAGCAGTTCCAACAGGGAAAATGAGCAGTTCTTC.

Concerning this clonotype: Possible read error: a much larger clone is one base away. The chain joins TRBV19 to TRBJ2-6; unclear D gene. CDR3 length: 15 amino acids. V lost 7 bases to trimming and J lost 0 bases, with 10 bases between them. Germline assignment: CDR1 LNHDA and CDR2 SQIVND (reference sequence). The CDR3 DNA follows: TGTGCCAGTAACTCCCCGGCCTCTGGGGCCAACGTCCTGACTTTC. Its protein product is CASNSPASGANVLTF.

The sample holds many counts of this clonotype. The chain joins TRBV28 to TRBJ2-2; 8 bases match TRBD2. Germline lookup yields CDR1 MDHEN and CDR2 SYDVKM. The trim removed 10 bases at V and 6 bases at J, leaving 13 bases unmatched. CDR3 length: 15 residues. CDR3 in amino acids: CATGRGAGAAGELFF. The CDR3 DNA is TGTGCCACCGGGAGGGGGGCCGGTGCCGCCGGGGAGCTGTTTTTT.

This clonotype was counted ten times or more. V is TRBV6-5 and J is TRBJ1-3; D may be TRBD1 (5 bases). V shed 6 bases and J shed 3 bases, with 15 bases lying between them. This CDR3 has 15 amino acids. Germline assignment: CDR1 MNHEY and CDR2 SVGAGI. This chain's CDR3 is CASSHPREGGNTIYF. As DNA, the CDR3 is TGTGCCAGCAGCCACCCCAGGGAAGGTGGAAACACCATATATTTT.

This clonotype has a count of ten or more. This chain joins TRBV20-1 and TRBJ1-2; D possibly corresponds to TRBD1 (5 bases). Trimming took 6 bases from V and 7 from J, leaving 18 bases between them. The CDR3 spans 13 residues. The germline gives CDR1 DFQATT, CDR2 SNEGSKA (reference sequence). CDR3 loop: CSAGAVGVGGYTF. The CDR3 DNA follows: TGCAGTGCCGGGGCGGTTGGGGTTGGTGGCTACACCTTC.